Detailed here is one T cell receptor (beta chain). Its antigen is still unknown. Construction of TCR beta libraries relied on iRepertoire HTBI primers and on Arm-PCR targeting CDR3 regions. TCRdb re-analysed the multiplex PCR reads in MiXCR, keeping a single row per CDR3 protein. The table lists fewer than 650,000 distinct CDR3 sequences, about 16% of them singletons. These data come from a study of regulatory T cells in long-lasting Graves disease. General observations from the study: What was studied was peripheral blood only, and not thyroid tissue.

The time point: newly diagnosed GD, antithyroid drugs for less than 3 months. The authors made the TCR library using RNA they extracted from PBMCs. As a group, patients came from one endocrinology department in Xi'an, China. A further study also used this sample, focusing on T cells in Graves' hyperthyroidism and ophthalmopathy.

This material consisted of peripheral blood mononuclear cells (PBMCs), taken at new diagnosis, from a patient treated with antithyroid drugs. The TCR comes from a woman aged 25 to 39 with Graves disease.

The CDR3 DNA sequence: TGTGCCAGCAGCTTACGGGCTAGCGGGGGGGAGACCCAGTACTTC. Amino acid sequence: CASSLRASGGETQYF. The chain is built from TRBV11-2 and TRBJ2-5; 11 bases are a match to TRBD2. V dropped 2 bases and J dropped 5; count of bases not matched to a gene: 4. There are 15 residues in the CDR3. Germline V lookup: CDR1 SGHAT, CDR2 FQNNGV. Complete variable domain (other parts from reference TRBV11-2 and TRBJ2-5): EAGVAQSPRYKIIEKRQSVAFWCNPISGHATLYWYQQILGQGPKLLIQFQNNGVVDDSQLPKDRFSAERLKGVDSTLKIQPAKLEDSAVYLCASSLRASGGETQYFGPGTRLLVL.